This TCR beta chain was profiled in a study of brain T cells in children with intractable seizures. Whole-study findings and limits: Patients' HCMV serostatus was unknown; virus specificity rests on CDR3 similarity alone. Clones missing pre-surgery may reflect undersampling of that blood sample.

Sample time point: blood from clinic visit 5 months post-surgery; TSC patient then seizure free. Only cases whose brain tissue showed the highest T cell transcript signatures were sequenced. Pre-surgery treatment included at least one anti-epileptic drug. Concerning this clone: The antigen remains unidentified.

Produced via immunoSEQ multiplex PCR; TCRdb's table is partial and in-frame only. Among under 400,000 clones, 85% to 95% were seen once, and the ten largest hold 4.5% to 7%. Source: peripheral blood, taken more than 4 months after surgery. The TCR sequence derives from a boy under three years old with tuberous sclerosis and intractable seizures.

CDR3 nucleotide sequence: TGCGCCAGCAGTGAACTAGCGGGGAGCACAGATACGCAGTATTTT. It is translated as CASSELAGSTDTQYF. The genes are TRBV10-1 and TRBJ2-3; TRBD2 aligns across 10 bases. The CDR3 runs 15 residues. Germline loops: CDR1 WNHNN, CDR2 SYGVQD (reference sequence). With 3 bases clipped from V and 0 bases from J, the junction kept 0 bases outside the gene matches.